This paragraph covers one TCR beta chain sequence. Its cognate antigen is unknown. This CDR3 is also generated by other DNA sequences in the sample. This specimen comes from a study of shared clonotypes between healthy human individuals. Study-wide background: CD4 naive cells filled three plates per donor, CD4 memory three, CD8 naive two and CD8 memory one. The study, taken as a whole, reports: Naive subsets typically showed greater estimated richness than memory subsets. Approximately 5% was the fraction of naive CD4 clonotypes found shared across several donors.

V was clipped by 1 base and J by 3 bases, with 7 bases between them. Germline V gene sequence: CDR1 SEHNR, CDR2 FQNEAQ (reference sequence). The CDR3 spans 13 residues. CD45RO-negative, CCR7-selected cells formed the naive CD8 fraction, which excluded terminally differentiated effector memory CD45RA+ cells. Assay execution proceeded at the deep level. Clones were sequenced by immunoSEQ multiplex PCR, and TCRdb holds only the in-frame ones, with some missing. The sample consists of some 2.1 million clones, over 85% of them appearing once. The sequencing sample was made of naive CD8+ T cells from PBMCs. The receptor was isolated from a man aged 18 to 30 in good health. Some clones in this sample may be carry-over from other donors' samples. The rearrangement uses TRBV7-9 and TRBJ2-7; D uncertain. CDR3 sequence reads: CASSLGVFYEQYF. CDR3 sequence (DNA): TGTGCCAGCAGCTTAGGGGTCTTCTACGAGCAGTACTTC.